The clone carrying this T cell receptor (beta chain) has at least ten counts. Antigen unknown. Patients were all untreated before their thyroid surgery. The V gene lost 4 bases and the J gene lost 6 bases, with 12 bases spanning the gap. In germline, CDR1 is WSHSY, CDR2 SAAADI. The length of the CDR3 is 13 residues. These data originate in a study of metastatic and nonmetastatic thyroid tumors. Study-level background: Blood and tumor or nodule tissue repertoires from malignant and benign thyroid patients were compared.

Study results and caveats: It was reportedly found that TCR beta diversity was significantly higher in malignant thyroid tumors than in benign nodules, a difference seen in both blood and tumor samples.

Study processing details: A classifier of distant metastasis in papillary thyroid cancer was built from CDR3 differences (across clinicopathological groups). TCRdb reprocessed the PCR reads via MiXCR. The V and J calls were determined by TCRdb, not by the authors. The data show tens of thousands of clones, roughly 25% seen once. What was sequenced was blood. This receptor was taken from a female donor with papillary thyroid cancer or a benign thyroid nodule (not recorded which). Some clones in this sample may be carry-over from other donors' samples. The J gene is TRBJ1-2, the V gene TRBV10-2, with D unresolved. The CDR3 loop reads CASSVWQDNGYTF. DNA of the CDR3: TGCGCCAGCAGTGTATGGCAGGATAATGGCTACACCTTC.